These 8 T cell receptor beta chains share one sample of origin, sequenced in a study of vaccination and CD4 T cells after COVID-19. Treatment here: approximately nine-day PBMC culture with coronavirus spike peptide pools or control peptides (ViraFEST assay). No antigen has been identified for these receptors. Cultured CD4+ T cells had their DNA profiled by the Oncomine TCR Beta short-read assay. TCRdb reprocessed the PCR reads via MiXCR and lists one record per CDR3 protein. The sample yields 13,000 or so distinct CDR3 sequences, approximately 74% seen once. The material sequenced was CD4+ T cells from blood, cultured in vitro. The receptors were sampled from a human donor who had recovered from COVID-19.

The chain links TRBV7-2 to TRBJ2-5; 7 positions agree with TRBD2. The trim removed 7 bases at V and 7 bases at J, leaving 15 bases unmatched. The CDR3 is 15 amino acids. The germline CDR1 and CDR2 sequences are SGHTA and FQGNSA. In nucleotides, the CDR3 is TGTGCCAGCATGGGGGGGAGTGGGGTCCGGGGGACCCAGTACTTC. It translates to CASMGGSGVRGTQYF.

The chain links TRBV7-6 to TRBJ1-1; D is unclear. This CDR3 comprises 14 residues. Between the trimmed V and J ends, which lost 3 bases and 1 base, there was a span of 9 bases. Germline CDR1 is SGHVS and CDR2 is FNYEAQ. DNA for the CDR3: TGTGCCAGCAGCTTGGGGAGACGGAACACTGAAGCTTTCTTT. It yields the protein CASSLGRRNTEAFF.

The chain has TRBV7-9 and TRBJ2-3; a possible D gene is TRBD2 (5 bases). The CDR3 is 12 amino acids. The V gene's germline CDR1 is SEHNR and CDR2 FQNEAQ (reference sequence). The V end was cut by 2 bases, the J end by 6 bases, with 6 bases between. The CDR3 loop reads CASSLSGDTQYF. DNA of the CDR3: TGTGCCAGCAGCTTATCGGGGGATACGCAGTATTTT.

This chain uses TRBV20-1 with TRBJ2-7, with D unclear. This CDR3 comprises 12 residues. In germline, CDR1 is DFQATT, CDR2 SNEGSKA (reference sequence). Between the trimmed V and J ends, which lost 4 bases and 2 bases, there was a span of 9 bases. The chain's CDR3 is CSANGSPYEQYF. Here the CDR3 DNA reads TGCAGTGCTAACGGCAGCCCCTACGAGCAGTACTTC.

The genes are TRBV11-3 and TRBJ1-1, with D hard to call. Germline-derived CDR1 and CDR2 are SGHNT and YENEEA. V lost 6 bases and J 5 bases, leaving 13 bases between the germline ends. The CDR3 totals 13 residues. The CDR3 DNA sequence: TGTGCCAGCAGAATGGGAGGACGAACTGAAGCTTTCTTT. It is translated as CASRMGGRTEAFF.

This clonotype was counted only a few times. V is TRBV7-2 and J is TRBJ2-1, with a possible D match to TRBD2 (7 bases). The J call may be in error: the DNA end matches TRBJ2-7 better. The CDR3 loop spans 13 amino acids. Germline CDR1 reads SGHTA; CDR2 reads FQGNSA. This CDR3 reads CASSTGNGGEQYF. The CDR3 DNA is TGTGCCAGCAGCACAGGGAACGGGGGGGAGCAGTACTTC.

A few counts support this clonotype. In DNA form, the CDR3 reads TGCAGTGCTATGAGGGGTCACCGGGCAGAGACCCAGTACTTC. It specifies CSAMRGHRAETQYF. The gene calls are TRBV20-1 and TRBJ2-5; either TRBD1 or TRBD2 may supply D (5 bases each). The germline gives CDR1 DFQATT, CDR2 SNEGSKA (reference sequence). The V end was cut by 4 bases, the J end by 4 bases, with 16 bases between. The length of the CDR3 is 14 residues.

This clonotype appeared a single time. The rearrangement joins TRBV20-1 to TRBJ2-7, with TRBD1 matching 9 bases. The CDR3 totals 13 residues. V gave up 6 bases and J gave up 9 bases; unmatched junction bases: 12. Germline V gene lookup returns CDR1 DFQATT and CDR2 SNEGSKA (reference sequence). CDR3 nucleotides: TGCAGTGCCCTCCTGGGACAGGGTAAAAGGCAGTACTTC. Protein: CSALLGQGKRQYF.